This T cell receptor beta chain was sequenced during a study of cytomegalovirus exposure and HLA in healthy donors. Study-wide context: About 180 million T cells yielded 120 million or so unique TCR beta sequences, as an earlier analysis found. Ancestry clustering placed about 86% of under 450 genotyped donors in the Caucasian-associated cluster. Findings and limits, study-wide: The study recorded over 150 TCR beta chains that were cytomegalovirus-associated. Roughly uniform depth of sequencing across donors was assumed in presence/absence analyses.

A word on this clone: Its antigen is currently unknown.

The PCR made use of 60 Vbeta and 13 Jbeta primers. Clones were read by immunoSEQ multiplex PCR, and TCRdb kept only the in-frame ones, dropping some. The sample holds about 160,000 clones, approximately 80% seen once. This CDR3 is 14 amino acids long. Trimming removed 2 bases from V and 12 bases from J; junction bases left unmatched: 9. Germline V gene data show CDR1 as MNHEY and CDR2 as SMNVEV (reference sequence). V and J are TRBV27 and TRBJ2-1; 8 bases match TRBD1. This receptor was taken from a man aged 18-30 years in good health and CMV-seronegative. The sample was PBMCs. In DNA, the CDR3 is TGTGCCAGCAGTTTAGGAGCGTCTGGGACAGGGCAGTTCTTC. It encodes CASSLGASGTGQFF.